This T cell receptor (beta chain) was observed in a study of identical twins. The CDR3 is made up of 11 amino acids. From germline, CDR1 is PRHDT and CDR2 FYEKMQ (reference sequence). Deletions cut 7 bases from V and 7 bases from J, with 8 bases between. TCRdb re-called the 5' RACE reads with MiXCR, one entry per CDR3 protein. The data show around 340,000 distinct CDR3 sequences, 9% to 15% seen once. This clonotype was seen a few times. These data were also filed under a second study, of yellow fever vaccine responses in identical twins.

The sequence came from a woman under 30 in good health. The V gene is TRBV13, the J gene TRBJ2-1; tentatively, D is TRBD2 (5 bases). The sequenced material came from CD8+ T cells sorted from blood. The chain's CDR3 is CASKLGNEQFF. In DNA form, the CDR3 reads TGTGCCAGCAAACTAGGGAATGAGCAGTTCTTC.